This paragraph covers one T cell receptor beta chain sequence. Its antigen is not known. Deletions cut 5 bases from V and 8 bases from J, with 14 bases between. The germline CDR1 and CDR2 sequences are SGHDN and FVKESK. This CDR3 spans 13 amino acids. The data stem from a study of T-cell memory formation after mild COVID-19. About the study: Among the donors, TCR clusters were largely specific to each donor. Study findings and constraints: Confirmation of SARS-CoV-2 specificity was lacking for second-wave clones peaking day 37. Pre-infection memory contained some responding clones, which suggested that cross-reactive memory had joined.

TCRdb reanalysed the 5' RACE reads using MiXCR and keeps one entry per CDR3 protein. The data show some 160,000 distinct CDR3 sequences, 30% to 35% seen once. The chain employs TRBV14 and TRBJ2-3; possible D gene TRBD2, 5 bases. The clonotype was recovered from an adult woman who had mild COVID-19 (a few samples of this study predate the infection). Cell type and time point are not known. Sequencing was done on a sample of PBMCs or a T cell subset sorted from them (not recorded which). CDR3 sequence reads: CASSSSGSRTQYF. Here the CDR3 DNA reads TGTGCCAGCAGCTCTTCGGGGTCGCGTACGCAGTATTTT. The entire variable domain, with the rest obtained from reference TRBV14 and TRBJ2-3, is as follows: EAGVTQFPSHSVIEKGQTVTLRCDPISGHDNLYWYRRVMGKEIKFLLHFVKESKQDESGMPNNRFLAERTGGTYSTLKVQPAELEDSGVYFCASSSSGSRTQYFGPGTRLTVL.